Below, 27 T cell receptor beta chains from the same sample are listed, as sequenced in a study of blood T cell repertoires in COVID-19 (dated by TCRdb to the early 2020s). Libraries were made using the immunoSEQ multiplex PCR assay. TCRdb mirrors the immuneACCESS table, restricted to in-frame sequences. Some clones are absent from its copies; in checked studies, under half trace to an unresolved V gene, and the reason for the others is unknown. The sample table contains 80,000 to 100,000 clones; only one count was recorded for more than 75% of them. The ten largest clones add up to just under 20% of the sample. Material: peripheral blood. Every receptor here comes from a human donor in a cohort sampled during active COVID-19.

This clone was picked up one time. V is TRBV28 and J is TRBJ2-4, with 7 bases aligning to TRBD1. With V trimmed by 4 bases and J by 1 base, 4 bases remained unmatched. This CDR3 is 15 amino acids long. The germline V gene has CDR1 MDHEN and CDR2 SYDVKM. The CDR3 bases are TGTGCCAGCAGTTCCCGACAGGGCGCCAAAAACATTCAGTACTTC. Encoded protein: CASSSRQGAKNIQYF.

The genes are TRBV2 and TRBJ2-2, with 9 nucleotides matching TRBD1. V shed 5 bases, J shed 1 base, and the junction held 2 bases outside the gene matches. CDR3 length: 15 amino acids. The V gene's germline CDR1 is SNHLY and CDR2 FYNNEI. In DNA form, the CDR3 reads TGTGCCAGCAGTTACAGGGGGCAGAACACCGGGGAGCTGTTTTTT. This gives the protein CASSYRGQNTGELFF.

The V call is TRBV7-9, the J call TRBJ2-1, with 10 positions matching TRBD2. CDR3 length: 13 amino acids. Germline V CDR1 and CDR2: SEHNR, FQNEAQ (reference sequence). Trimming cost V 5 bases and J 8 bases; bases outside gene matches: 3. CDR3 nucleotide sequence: TGTGCCAGCAGCCGGACTAGCGGCCATGAGCAGTTCTTC. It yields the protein CASSRTSGHEQFF.

The CDR3 region has the DNA TGTGCCAGCAGTGGGACAGATGCCTACGAGCAGTACTTC. Amino acids: CASSGTDAYEQYF. V gene TRBV2 combines with J gene TRBJ2-7; tentatively, D is TRBD1 (6 bases). Looked up from germline, CDR1 is SNHLY and CDR2 is FYNNEI. V gave up 4 bases and J gave up 2 bases, with 9 bases separating them. The CDR3 runs to 13 residues.

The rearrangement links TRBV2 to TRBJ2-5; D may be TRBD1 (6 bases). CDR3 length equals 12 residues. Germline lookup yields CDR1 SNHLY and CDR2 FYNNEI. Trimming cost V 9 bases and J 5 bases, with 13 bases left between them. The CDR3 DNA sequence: TGTGCCAGTAATTACAGGGACGAGACCCAGTACTTC. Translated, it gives CASNYRDETQYF.

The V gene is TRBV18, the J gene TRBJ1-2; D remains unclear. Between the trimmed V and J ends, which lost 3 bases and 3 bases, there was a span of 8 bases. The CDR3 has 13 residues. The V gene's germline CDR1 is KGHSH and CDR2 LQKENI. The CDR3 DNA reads TGTGCCAGCTCACCCGAGCGAGACTATGGCTACACCTTC. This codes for CASSPERDYGYTF.

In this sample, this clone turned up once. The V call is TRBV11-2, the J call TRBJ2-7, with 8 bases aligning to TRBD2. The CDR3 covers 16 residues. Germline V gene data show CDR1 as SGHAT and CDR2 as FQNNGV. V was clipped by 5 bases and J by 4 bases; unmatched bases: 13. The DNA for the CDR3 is TGTGCCAGCAGCCAAATCAGCGGGAGTGTCAGGTACGAGCAGTACTTC. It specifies CASSQISGSVRYEQYF. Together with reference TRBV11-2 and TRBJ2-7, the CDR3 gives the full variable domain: EAGVAQSPRYKIIEKRQSVAFWCNPISGHATLYWYQQILGQGPKLLIQFQNNGVVDDSQLPKDRFSAERLKGVDSTLKIQPAKLEDSAVYLCASSQISGSVRYEQYFGPGTRLTVT.

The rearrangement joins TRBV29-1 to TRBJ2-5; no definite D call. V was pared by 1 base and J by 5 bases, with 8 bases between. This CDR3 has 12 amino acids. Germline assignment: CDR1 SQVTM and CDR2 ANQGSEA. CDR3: CSVEARRETQYF. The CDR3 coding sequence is TGCAGCGTTGAAGCCCGGCGGGAGACCCAGTACTTC.

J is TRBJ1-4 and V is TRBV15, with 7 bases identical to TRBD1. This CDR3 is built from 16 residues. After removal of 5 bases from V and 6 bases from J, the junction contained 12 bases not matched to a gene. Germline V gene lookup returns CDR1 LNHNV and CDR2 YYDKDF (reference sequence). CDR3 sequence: CATSGLSQGFDEKLFF. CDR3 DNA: TGTGCCACCAGCGGACTCTCACAGGGGTTTGATGAAAAACTGTTTTTT.

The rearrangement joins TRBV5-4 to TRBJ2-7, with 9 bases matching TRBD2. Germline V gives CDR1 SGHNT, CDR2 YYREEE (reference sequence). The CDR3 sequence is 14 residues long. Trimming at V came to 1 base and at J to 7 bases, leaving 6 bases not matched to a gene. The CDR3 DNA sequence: TGTGCCAGCAGCTTGCTAGCGGGACCGGGTGAGCAGTACTTC. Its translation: CASSLLAGPGEQYF.

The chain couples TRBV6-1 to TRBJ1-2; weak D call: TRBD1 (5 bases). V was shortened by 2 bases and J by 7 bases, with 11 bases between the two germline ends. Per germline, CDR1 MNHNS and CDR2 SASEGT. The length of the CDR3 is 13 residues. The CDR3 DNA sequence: TGTGCCAGCAGTGAATGGGAGGGGCTTGGCTACACCTTC. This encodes CASSEWEGLGYTF.

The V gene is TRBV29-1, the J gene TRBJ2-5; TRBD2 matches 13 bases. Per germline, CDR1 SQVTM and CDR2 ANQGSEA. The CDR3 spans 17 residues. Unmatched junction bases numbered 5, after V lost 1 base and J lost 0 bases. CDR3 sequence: CSVEGVGLAGYQETQYF. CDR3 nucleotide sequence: TGCAGCGTTGAAGGCGTGGGACTAGCGGGGTACCAAGAGACCCAGTACTTC.

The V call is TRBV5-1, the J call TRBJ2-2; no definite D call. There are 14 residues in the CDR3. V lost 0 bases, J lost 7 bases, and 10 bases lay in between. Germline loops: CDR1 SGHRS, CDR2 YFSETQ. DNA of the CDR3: TGCGCCAGCAGCTTGGATCCCGTTAGCGGGGAGCTGTTTTTT. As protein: CASSLDPVSGELFF.

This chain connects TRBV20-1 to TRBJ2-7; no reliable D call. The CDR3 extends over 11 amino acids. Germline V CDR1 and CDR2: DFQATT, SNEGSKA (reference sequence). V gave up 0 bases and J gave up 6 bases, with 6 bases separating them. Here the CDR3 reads CSARDSLEQYF. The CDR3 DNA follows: TGCAGTGCTAGAGATTCCCTCGAGCAGTACTTC.

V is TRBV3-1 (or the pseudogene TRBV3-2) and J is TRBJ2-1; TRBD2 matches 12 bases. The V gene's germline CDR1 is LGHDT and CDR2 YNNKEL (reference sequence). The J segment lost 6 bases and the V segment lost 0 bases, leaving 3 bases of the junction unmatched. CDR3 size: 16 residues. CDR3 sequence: CASSQDLAGGINEQFF. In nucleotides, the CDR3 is TGTGCCAGCAGCCAAGATCTAGCGGGAGGGATCAATGAGCAGTTCTTC.

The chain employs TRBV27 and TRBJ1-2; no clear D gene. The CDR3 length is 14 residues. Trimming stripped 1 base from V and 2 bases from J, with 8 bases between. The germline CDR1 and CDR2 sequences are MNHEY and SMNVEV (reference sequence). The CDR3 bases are TGTGCCAGCAGTTTATTTTCGGGAAACTATGGCTACACCTTC. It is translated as CASSLFSGNYGYTF.

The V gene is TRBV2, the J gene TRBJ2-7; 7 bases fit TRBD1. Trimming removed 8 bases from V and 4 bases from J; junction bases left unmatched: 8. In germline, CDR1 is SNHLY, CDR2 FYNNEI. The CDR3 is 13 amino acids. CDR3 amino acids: CASQRTGPYEQYF. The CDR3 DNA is TGTGCCAGCCAGAGGACAGGACCATACGAGCAGTACTTC.

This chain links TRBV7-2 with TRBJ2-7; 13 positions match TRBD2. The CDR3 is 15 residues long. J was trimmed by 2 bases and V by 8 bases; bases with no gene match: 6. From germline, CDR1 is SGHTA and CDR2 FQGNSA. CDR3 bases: TGTGCCAGCCGCAGGGGACTAGCGGGACCCTACGAGCAGTACTTC. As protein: CASRRGLAGPYEQYF.

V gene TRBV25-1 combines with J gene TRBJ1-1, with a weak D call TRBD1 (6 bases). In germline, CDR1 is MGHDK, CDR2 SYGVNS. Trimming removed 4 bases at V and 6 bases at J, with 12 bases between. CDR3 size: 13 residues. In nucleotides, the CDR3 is TGTGCCAGCAGTGGACAGGTTTGGGCTGAAGCTTTCTTT. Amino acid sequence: CASSGQVWAEAFF.

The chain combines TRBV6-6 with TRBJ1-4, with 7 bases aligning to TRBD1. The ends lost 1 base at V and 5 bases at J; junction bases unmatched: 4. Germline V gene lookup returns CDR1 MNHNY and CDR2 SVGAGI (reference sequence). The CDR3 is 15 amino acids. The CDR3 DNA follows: TGTGCCAGCAGTTACTTGGGACAGACAAATGAAAAACTGTTTTTT. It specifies CASSYLGQTNEKLFF.

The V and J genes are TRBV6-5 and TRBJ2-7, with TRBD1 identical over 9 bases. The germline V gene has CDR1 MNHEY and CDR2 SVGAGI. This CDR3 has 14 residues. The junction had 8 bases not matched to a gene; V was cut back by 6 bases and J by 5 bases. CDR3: CASSPGTGRDEQYF. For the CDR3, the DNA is TGTGCCAGCAGCCCCGGGACAGGGAGAGACGAGCAGTACTTC.

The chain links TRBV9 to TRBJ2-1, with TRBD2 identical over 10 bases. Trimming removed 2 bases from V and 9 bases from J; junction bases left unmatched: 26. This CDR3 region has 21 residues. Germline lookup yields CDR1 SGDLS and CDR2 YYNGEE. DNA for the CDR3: TGTGCCAGCAGCGTGGACGTACGGGACACCGAAAGCGGGAGGGCGGTCGTTGAGCAGTTCTTC. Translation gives CASSVDVRDTESGRAVVEQFF.

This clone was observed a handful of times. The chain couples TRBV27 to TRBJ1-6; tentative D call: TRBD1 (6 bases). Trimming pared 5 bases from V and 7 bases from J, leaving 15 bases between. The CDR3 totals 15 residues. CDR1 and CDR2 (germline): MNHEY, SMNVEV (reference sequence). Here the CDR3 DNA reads TGTGCCAGCAGTAGCAGGGGACGGTACAATTCACCCCTCCACTTT. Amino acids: CASSSRGRYNSPLHF.

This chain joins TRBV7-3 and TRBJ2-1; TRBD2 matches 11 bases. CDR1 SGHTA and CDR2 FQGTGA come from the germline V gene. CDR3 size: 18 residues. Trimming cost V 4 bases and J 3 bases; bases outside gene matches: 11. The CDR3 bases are TGTGCCAGCAGCTCATGGACTCCGGGACTAGCGGACTACAATGAGCAGTTCTTC. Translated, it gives CASSSWTPGLADYNEQFF.

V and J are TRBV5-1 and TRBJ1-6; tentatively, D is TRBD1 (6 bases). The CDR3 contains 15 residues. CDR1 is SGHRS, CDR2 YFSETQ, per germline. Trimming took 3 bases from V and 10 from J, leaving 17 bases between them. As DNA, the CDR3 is TGCGCCAGCAGCTCCCAACAGGGTTATGTCTCACCCCTCCACTTT. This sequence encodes CASSSQQGYVSPLHF.

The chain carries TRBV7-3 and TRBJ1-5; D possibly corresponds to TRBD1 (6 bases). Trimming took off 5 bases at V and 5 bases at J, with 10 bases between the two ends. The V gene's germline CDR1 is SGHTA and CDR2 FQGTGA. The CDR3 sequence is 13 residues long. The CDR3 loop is CASSQGGDQPQHF. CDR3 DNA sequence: TGTGCCAGCAGCCAAGGGGGGGATCAGCCCCAGCATTTT.

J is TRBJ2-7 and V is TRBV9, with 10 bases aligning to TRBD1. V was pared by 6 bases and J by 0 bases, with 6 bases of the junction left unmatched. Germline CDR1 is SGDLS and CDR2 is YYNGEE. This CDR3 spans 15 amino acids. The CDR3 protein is CASTLGQGSSYEQYF. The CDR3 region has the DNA TGTGCCAGCACCCTGGGACAGGGGAGCTCCTACGAGCAGTACTTC.